Following are 5 T cell receptor beta chains from one sample sequenced in a study of Ad26.COV2.S vaccination and SARS-CoV-2 variants. The treatment denotes: some 20 received Ad26.COV2.S at low or high dose, single or two shots; about 5 received placebo; per-sample allocation not given. Day 63 after the first vaccine or placebo injection was the time point for sampling. The data were produced by immunoSEQ multiplex PCR, yet TCRdb's version contains in-frame clones alone and is incomplete. This sample has more than 300,000 clones, with around four fifths found just once. The material was peripheral blood, obtained in a trial of Ad26.COV2.S vaccine versus placebo. Source of these receptors: a person between 18 and 65 years old who received the Ad26.COV2.S COVID-19 vaccine or a placebo.

The gene calls are TRBV5-6 and TRBJ2-3, with TRBD1 as a possible D gene (6 bases). V lost 0 bases, J lost 1 base, and 9 bases lay in between. CDR1 is SGHDT, CDR2 YYEEEE, per germline. CDR3 length equals 15 residues. The CDR3 protein is CASSLDAGGTDTQYF. CDR3 nucleotides: TGTGCCAGCAGCTTGGATGCAGGGGGCACAGATACGCAGTATTTT.

This sequence joins TRBV6-5 and TRBJ2-7; D uncertain. V lost 8 bases and J 3 bases, leaving 11 bases between the germline ends. Looked up from germline, CDR1 is MNHEY and CDR2 is SVGAGI. The CDR3 is 12 amino acids. The CDR3 DNA sequence: TGTGCCAGCGCGGCAGGCGGCTACGAGCAGTACTTC. Its protein product is CASAAGGYEQYF.

This clone was recorded a few times. This chain connects TRBV27 to TRBJ2-2; unclear D gene. The CDR3 has 13 amino acids. Germline V gives CDR1 MNHEY, CDR2 SMNVEV (reference sequence). The V end lost 5 bases, the J end lost 13 bases, and 17 bases lay between the germline ends. Here the CDR3 reads CASSTLGPVVLFF. The CDR3 coding sequence is TGTGCCAGCAGTACCCTCGGTCCCGTGGTGCTGTTTTTT.

The chain joins TRBV7-8 to TRBJ1-2; 7 bases line up with TRBD1. This CDR3 has 19 residues. Germline loops: CDR1 SGHVS, CDR2 FQNEAQ. With 5 bases clipped from V and 4 bases from J, the junction kept 22 bases outside the gene matches. The CDR3 loop is CASSPEFGAGGLLGYGYTF. CDR3 DNA: TGTGCCAGCAGCCCTGAATTCGGGGCAGGGGGTTTATTGGGCTATGGCTACACCTTC.

This chain joins TRBV5-1 and TRBJ2-3; D is unclear. The CDR3 spans 14 residues. V lost 0 bases and J 2 bases, leaving 7 bases between the germline ends. CDR1 SGHRS and CDR2 YFSETQ come from the germline V gene. As DNA, the CDR3 is TGCGCCAGCAGCTTGGAATCCCCCACAGATACGCAGTATTTT. Protein sequence: CASSLESPTDTQYF. Full variable domain (remainder filled in from reference TRBV5-1 and TRBJ2-3): KAGVTQTPRYLIKTRGQQVTLSCSPISGHRSVSWYQQTPGQGLQFLFEYFSETQRNKGNFPGRFSGRQFSNSRSEMNVSTLELGDSALYLCASSLESPTDTQYFGPGTRLTVL.